The TCR beta chain under discussion was sequenced for a study of human T cells and chemical hapten exposure. The time point was: patch test 2, 6 weeks after DPC sensitization. Described treatment: therapeutic diphenylcyclopropenone sensitization with weekly scalp DPC. The study enrolled 18 to 70-year-old alopecia patients suitable for DPC. One entry per CDR3 protein results from TCRdb running MiXCR on the RACE reads. The sample holds about 110,000 distinct CDR3 sequences; more than 7% are singletons and the top ten take 2.5% to 3.5%. This clonotype showed up just a few times. Its antigen is undetermined. The study's findings and limits: Compared to controls, expanded TCRs made significantly more large clusters of similar CDR3s.

The TCR sequence derives from a woman aged 40 to 49 with alopecia areata. Some clones in this sample may be carry-over from other donors' samples. This specimen was whole blood, taken in connection with sensitization to the hapten diphenylcyclopropenone (DPC).

DNA for the CDR3: TGTGCCAGCAGCCAAGTAGGGGTCGCGGCAGCAGGGGATACGCAGTATTTT. It specifies CASSQVGVAAAGDTQYF. The rearrangement links TRBV3-1 to TRBJ2-3, with a possible D match to TRBD1 (5 bases). V gave up 1 base and J gave up 6 bases, with 20 bases separating them. CDR1 and CDR2 from the germline V gene are LGHDT and YNNKEL (reference sequence). The CDR3 is 17 residues long.